Each of the 24 T cell receptor beta chains below was sequenced from the same sample in a study of neurological immune-mediated disorders. TCRdb called the 5' RACE reads again in MiXCR, with one record for every CDR3 protein. The sample shows about 20,000 distinct CDR3 sequences, around 16% of them seen only once. Source material: PBMCs. The receptors come from a female donor with HTLV-1-associated myelopathy (HAM/TSP).

The table lists this clonotype with many counts. The rearrangement joins TRBV5-1 to TRBJ1-1; 7 bases agree with TRBD1. The junction had 1 base not matched to a gene; V was cut back by 1 base and J by 1 base. This CDR3 comprises 14 residues. Per germline, CDR1 SGHRS and CDR2 YFSETQ. The CDR3 bases are TGCGCCAGCAGCTTGACAGGGGCGAACACTGAAGCTTTCTTT. It translates to CASSLTGANTEAFF.

In its sample, this clonotype was seen many times. V gene TRBV24-1 combines with J gene TRBJ2-1; 16 bases agree with TRBD2. The germline V gene has CDR1 KGHDR and CDR2 SFDVKD. V dropped 4 bases and J dropped 8; count of bases not matched to a gene: 10. The CDR3 extends over 18 amino acids. The CDR3 DNA sequence: TGTGCCACCAGTGAACCCGGGACTAGCGGGGGGGCCGCGGATGAGCAGTTCTTC. Encoded protein: CATSEPGTSGGAADEQFF.

Many counts were recorded for this clonotype. The junction shows a germline mismatch at one end, possibly a read error. This chain uses TRBV7-7 with TRBJ2-3; D is perhaps TRBD2 (5 bases). Germline CDR1 reads SSHAT; CDR2 reads FNYEAQ (reference sequence). This CDR3 has 14 amino acids. CDR3 nucleotide sequence: TGTGCTAGCAGCCCGGGAACGAGCACAGATACGCAGTATTTT. It yields the protein CASSPGTSTDTQYF. Full variable domain (remainder filled in from reference TRBV7-7 and TRBJ2-3): GAGVSQSPRYKVTKRGQDVTLRCDPISSHATLYWYQQALGQGPEFLTYFNYEAQPDKSGLPSDRFSAERPEGSISTLTIQRTEQRDSAMYRCASSPGTSTDTQYFGPGTRLTVL.

This clonotype occurred once. One end of the junction does not line up with germline, which may come from a read error. J is TRBJ2-2 and V is TRBV5-1; maybe TRBD2 (5 bases). Germline-derived CDR1 and CDR2 are SGHRS and YFSETQ. This CDR3 region has 12 residues. The CDR3 loop is CASSLDYTGELF. For the CDR3, the DNA is TGCGCCAGCAGCTTGGACTACACCGGGGAGCTGTTT.

This clonotype was observed at least ten times. The rearrangement joins TRBV20-1 to TRBJ2-7, with 7 bases that match TRBD1. This CDR3 has 15 amino acids. Trimming took 2 bases from V and 4 from J; bases not matched to a gene: 11. The germline CDR1 and CDR2 sequences are DFQATT and SNEGSKA (reference sequence). Here the CDR3 reads CSARPPGTARYEQYF. In DNA form, the CDR3 reads TGCAGTGCTAGACCACCCGGGACAGCTAGATACGAGCAGTACTTC.

This clonotype has a count of ten or more. The gene calls are TRBV7-2 and TRBJ2-5, with D unclear. Deletions cut 5 bases from V and 5 bases from J, with 12 bases between. CDR3 length: 13 amino acids. CDR1 and CDR2 (germline): SGHTA, FQGNSA. The CDR3 DNA reads as TGTGCCAGCAGCCTGACCCGGGCGGAGACCCAGTACTTC. Amino acid sequence: CASSLTRAETQYF.

Many counts were recorded for this clonotype. One junction end does not reproduce the germline sequence, and a read error may be involved. This sequence joins TRBV7-7 and TRBJ2-5; D possibly corresponds to TRBD1 (6 bases). CDR1 is SSHAT and CDR2 is FNYEAQ in the germline V gene (reference sequence). The CDR3 has 13 amino acids. The CDR3 region has the DNA TGTGCTAGCAGCCCCGGACAGAAAGAGACCCAGTACTTC. Protein product: CASSPGQKETQYF.

Ten or more counts support this clonotype. The V call is TRBV20-1, the J call TRBJ2-1; 7 bases are a match to TRBD2. Looked up from germline, CDR1 is DFQATT and CDR2 is SNEGSKA (reference sequence). V lost 1 base and J lost 0; bases outside the gene matches: 6. The length of the CDR3 is 16 residues. The DNA of the CDR3 is TGCAGTGCTAGAGGCCCGCTAGCGGACTCCTACAATGAGCAGTTCTTC. As protein: CSARGPLADSYNEQFF.

The V call is TRBV10-3, the J call TRBJ1-2, with D perhaps matching TRBD1 (6 bases). The V gene's germline CDR1 is ENHRY and CDR2 SYGVKD. Deletions cut 10 bases from V and 8 bases from J, with 14 bases between. The CDR3 length is 11 residues. CDR3 DNA: TGTGCCACCGAAGAGGGGGTCGGCTACACCTTC. It translates to CATEEGVGYTF.

This clonotype was seen ten or more times. The V call is TRBV11-2, the J call TRBJ2-5; D gene unclear. V shed 2 bases and J shed 1 base, with 14 bases lying between them. Germline V CDR1 and CDR2: SGHAT, FQNNGV. CDR3 length: 16 amino acids. CDR3 bases: TGTGCCAGCAGCTTAAGAGCTACGGCTGGCCAAGAGACCCAGTACTTC. It is translated as CASSLRATAGQETQYF.

This clonotype was observed at least ten times. This chain uses TRBV5-1 with TRBJ2-5; 13 bases agree with TRBD2. This CDR3 comprises 15 residues. Germline-derived CDR1 and CDR2 are SGHRS and YFSETQ. Unmatched junction bases numbered 4, after V lost 3 bases and J lost 5 bases. The CDR3, as DNA: TGCGCCAGCAGCTGGACTAGCGGGGGTATTGAGACCCAGTACTTC. It codes for CASSWTSGGIETQYF.

V usage is TRBV12-2 and J usage is TRBJ1-1; TRBD1, as called in the table, went unchecked against the DNA. TRBV12-2 is described as a pseudogene. The CDR3 contains 15 residues. CDR3 residues: CASRLASRADTEAFF. In DNA form, the CDR3 reads TGTGCAAGTCGCTTAGCTAGCAGGGCGGACACTGAAGCTTTCTTT.

This clonotype has a count of ten or more. The chain carries TRBV7-9 and TRBJ2-2; 7 positions agree with TRBD2. Germline values: CDR1 SEHNR, CDR2 FQNEAQ (reference sequence). The trim removed 5 bases at V and 1 base at J, leaving 4 bases unmatched. CDR3 length equals 15 residues. Here the CDR3 reads CASSHPGGNTGELFF. In DNA, the CDR3 is TGTGCCAGCAGCCACCCGGGAGGGAACACCGGGGAGCTGTTTTTT.

This clonotype was counted ten times or more. The chain uses TRBV5-1 and TRBJ1-2; 7 nucleotides align to TRBD1. CDR1 SGHRS and CDR2 YFSETQ come from the germline V gene. V was clipped by 1 base and J by 3 bases; unmatched bases: 6. The CDR3 length is 15 residues. The CDR3 DNA is TGCGCCAGCAGCTTGAGTCGACAGGGCGACTATGGCTACACCTTC. Its translation: CASSLSRQGDYGYTF.

This clonotype was observed many times. The V call is TRBV6-6, the J call TRBJ2-1; D perhaps matches TRBD2 (6 bases). The CDR3 length is 15 residues. The V and J ends lost 6 bases and 1 base respectively, with 13 bases between them. CDR1 MNHNY and CDR2 SVGAGI come from the germline V gene (reference sequence). CDR3 protein: CASSPAGSSYNEQFF. CDR3 nucleotide sequence: TGTGCCAGCAGCCCCGCGGGGTCATCCTACAATGAGCAGTTCTTC.

This clonotype was recorded at least ten times. The V and J genes are TRBV5-1 and TRBJ2-2, with D perhaps being TRBD1 or TRBD2 (5 bases each). The germline CDR1 and CDR2 sequences are SGHRS and YFSETQ. Trimming removed 1 base at V and 5 bases at J, with 12 bases between. The CDR3 spans 15 residues. CDR3 amino acids: CASSLLGVITGELFF. CDR3 bases: TGCGCCAGCAGCTTGTTGGGGGTTATTACCGGGGAGCTGTTTTTT.

At least ten counts were recorded for this clonotype. The J gene is TRBJ2-7, the V gene TRBV12-3 or TRBV12-4; possibly TRBD1 for D (6 bases). V lost 3 bases and J 7 bases, leaving 16 bases between the germline ends. The CDR3 covers 14 residues. Here the CDR3 reads CASSLAGDGGEQYF. DNA of the CDR3: TGTGCCAGCAGTTTGGCAGGGGACGGTGGGGAGCAGTACTTC.

The rearrangement joins TRBV5-1 to TRBJ1-1, with D possibly TRBD1 on 5 matching bases. The V gene's germline CDR1 is SGHRS and CDR2 YFSETQ. Trimming pared 6 bases from V and 4 bases from J, leaving 19 bases between. This CDR3 region has 15 residues. The CDR3 nucleotides are TGCGCCAGCATGAGGCAGGGAGGGTGGAGCACTGAAGCTTTCTTT. Translated, it gives CASMRQGGWSTEAFF.

In its sample, this clonotype was seen many times. This chain connects TRBV6-5 to TRBJ1-2, with 10 bases identical to TRBD1. This CDR3 is built from 16 residues. Germline CDR1 is MNHEY and CDR2 is SVGAGI. The J segment lost 2 bases and the V segment lost 6 bases, leaving 9 bases of the junction unmatched. The CDR3, as DNA: TGTGCCAGCAGCCCGACAGGGGGCCTTAGCAACTATGGCTACACCTTC. This translates into CASSPTGGLSNYGYTF.

Ten or more counts support this clonotype. V usage is TRBV10-3 and J usage is TRBJ1-1; weak D call: TRBD1 (5 bases). With 3 bases removed from V and 4 bases from J, the gap between germline ends came to 12 bases. The CDR3 extends over 14 amino acids. Germline CDR1 is ENHRY and CDR2 is SYGVKD. CDR3 bases: TGTGCCATCAGTGAAACTCAGGGACGCACTGAAGCTTTCTTT. Amino acid sequence: CAISETQGRTEAFF.

This clonotype was recorded once. A junction end diverges from the germline sequence, so it may reflect a read error. This chain uses TRBV4-1 with TRBJ1-1; D is undetermined. The CDR3 is made up of 15 amino acids. Germline loops: CDR1 MGHRA, CDR2 YSYEKL. CDR3 protein: CASSLGKGMNSEAFF. In DNA form, the CDR3 reads TGCGCCAGCAGTCTGGGGAAAGGTATGAACTCTGAAGCTTTCTTT.

In its sample, this clonotype was seen many times. This chain links TRBV7-9 with TRBJ1-1; TRBD1 is a possible D gene (5 bases). Trimming cost V 2 bases and J 1 base, with 5 bases left between them. Germline CDR1 and CDR2: SEHNR and FQNEAQ (reference sequence). The CDR3 spans 13 residues. The CDR3: CASSLQGNTEAFF. CDR3 DNA: TGTGCCAGCAGCTTACAGGGGAACACTGAAGCTTTCTTT.

This clonotype was seen repeatedly, ten times or more. V and J are TRBV6-2 or TRBV6-3 and TRBJ2-1; weak D call: TRBD1 (6 bases). The CDR3 runs to 15 residues. Deletions cut 2 bases from V and 6 bases from J, with 14 bases between. Germline CDR1 and CDR2: MNHEY and SVGEGT. The CDR3 here is CASSYTGQSTNEQFF. The CDR3 DNA reads TGTGCCAGCAGTTACACGGGACAATCTACCAATGAGCAGTTCTTC.

This clonotype counts as medium-sized (0.01 to 0.1%). This rearrangement joins TRBV29-1 to TRBJ2-3; 10 bases match TRBD1. Germline assignment: CDR1 SQVTM and CDR2 ANQGSEA. The junction had 18 bases not matched to a gene; V was cut back by 6 bases and J by 6 bases. This CDR3 has 17 amino acids. As DNA, the CDR3 is TGCAGCGTCGCCGGGACAGGGGACCGACTAGCGAGCGATACGCAGTATTTT. Translating gives CSVAGTGDRLASDTQYF.